The rows below give T cell receptor beta chains drawn from one sample of a study of PD-L1 blockade in urothelial cancer. Profiled with immunoSEQ multiplex PCR; TCRdb holds only in-frame clones, not every one. Found here are 40,000 to 45,000 clones, around 90% of them singletons; the top ten hold roughly an eighth. Sequencing used PBMCs, obtained around atezolizumab (anti-PD-L1) treatment. The receptor source for this set is an older woman with urothelial cancer. Each CDR3 is given with its conserved first and last residue. The order of the fields is clone size, V gene, J gene, D gene, CDR3 DNA, CDR3 protein. The D gene is left open where the match is weak. The listing skips clone size in some rows; elsewhere it reads once, few, many or a size class.

size: .
V: TRBV5-1
J: TRBJ2-1
D: TRBD2
DNA: TGCGCCAGCAGCTCCCTAGCGGAGTTCTACAATGAGCAGTTCTTC
CDR3: CASSSLAEFYNEQFF

size: .
V: TRBV7-9
J: TRBJ1-2
D: .
DNA: TGTGCCAGCAGCCCCTCGGGGACAGGCTACACCTTC
CDR3: CASSPSGTGYTF

size: .
V: TRBV13
J: TRBJ1-5
D: TRBD1
DNA: TGTGCCAGCAGCGCCCGGACAGGGGGCAATCAGCCCCAGCATTTT
CDR3: CASSARTGGNQPQHF

size: .
V: TRBV11-3
J: TRBJ1-2
D: TRBD1
DNA: TGTGCCAGCAGCTTCGGACAGGGTTATGGCTACACCTTC
CDR3: CASSFGQGYGYTF

size: medium-sized
V: TRBV28
J: TRBJ1-5
D: TRBD1
DNA: TGTGCCAGCAGTTTAGCTACAGGGGGCCGTCAGCCCCAGCATTTT
CDR3: CASSLATGGRQPQHF

size: .
V: TRBV18
J: TRBJ1-1
D: .
DNA: TGTGCCAGCTCACCACTAATATCATTCGGGGAGAACACTGAAGCTTTCTTT
CDR3: CASSPLISFGENTEAFF

size: .
V: TRBV7-9
J: TRBJ1-5
D: .
DNA: TGTGCCAGCAGCGGGGCCCGTGGGCAGCCCCAGCATTTT
CDR3: CASSGARGQPQHF

size: medium-sized
V: TRBV19
J: TRBJ2-7
D: TRBD2
DNA: TGTGCCAGTAGGGCTAGACTAGCGGGGACGGAAGAGCAGTACTTC
CDR3: CASRARLAGTEEQYF

size: .
V: TRBV19
J: TRBJ2-7
D: TRBD1
DNA: TGTGCCAGTACCTTCGGGACAGGGAATTCCGAGCAGTACTTC
CDR3: CASTFGTGNSEQYF

size: few
V: TRBV27
J: TRBJ1-1
D: .
DNA: TGTGCCAGCAGTCCCCTTCTATTGAACACTGAAGCTTTCTTT
CDR3: CASSPLLLNTEAFF

size: .
V: TRBV18
J: TRBJ1-1
D: .
DNA: TGTGCCAGCTCACCTTCCCTGGGGGCGGACACTGAAGCTTTCTTT
CDR3: CASSPSLGADTEAFF

size: few
V: TRBV19
J: TRBJ1-5
D: TRBD1
DNA: TGTGCCAGTAGTACCTGGACAGGGCAGCCCCAGCATTTT
CDR3: CASSTWTGQPQHF

size: .
V: TRBV7-6
J: TRBJ2-7
D: TRBD1
DNA: TGTGCCAGCAGCTCCGGGACAGGGGGCGACGGGTACGAGCAGTACTTC
CDR3: CASSSGTGGDGYEQYF

size: .
V: TRBV7-2
J: TRBJ1-2
D: TRBD1
DNA: TGTGCCAGCAGCGCCGAACAGGGGGCGGTTTGGGATGGCTACACCTTC
CDR3: CASSAEQGAVWDGYTF

size: .
V: TRBV28
J: TRBJ2-3
D: TRBD2
DNA: TGTGCCAGCAGTTTAGGGAATAGCGGGAGGATCGGGGATACGCAGTATTTT
CDR3: CASSLGNSGRIGDTQYF

size: .
V: TRBV10-3
J: TRBJ2-7
D: .
DNA: TGTGCCATCAGTGAGTCTGGCGGGGAGCAGTACTTC
CDR3: CAISESGGEQYF

size: .
V: TRBV18
J: TRBJ1-1
D: TRBD1
DNA: TGTGCCAGCTCACGCGACAGGGGGTCGGCTGAAGCTTTCTTT
CDR3: CASSRDRGSAEAFF

size: once
V: TRBV15
J: TRBJ2-7
D: .
DNA: TGTGCCACCAGCAGAGATCGCGGGAACTCCTACGAGCAGTACTTC
CDR3: CATSRDRGNSYEQYF

size: .
V: TRBV10-3
J: TRBJ2-3
D: TRBD2
DNA: TGTGCCATCAGTGAGTCGGTCCTAGCGGGAGCCAGAGCAGATACGCAGTATTTT
CDR3: CAISESVLAGARADTQYF

size: .
V: TRBV19
J: TRBJ2-4
D: TRBD1
DNA: TGTGCCAGTAGTATCTCTCGCCAGGGGGTAGCCAAAAACATTCAGTACTTC
CDR3: CASSISRQGVAKNIQYF

size: .
V: TRBV18
J: TRBJ1-5
D: TRBD1
DNA: TGTGCCAGCTCACCTCGGACAGGGGGAGATCAGCCCCAGCATTTT
CDR3: CASSPRTGGDQPQHF

size: few
V: TRBV19
J: TRBJ2-7
D: TRBD1
DNA: TGTGCCAGTAGTATCGGCGGACAGGGTGAACACGAGCAGTACTTC
CDR3: CASSIGGQGEHEQYF

size: .
V: TRBV4-1
J: TRBJ1-5
D: TRBD1
DNA: TGCGCCAGCAGCCAAGAAGATTTGACAGGGCTGCAGCCCCAGCATTTT
CDR3: CASSQEDLTGLQPQHF

size: .
V: TRBV5-5
J: TRBJ2-7
D: .
DNA: TGTGCCAGCAGCTTTGGGGCATCCGGTTACGAGCAGTACTTC
CDR3: CASSFGASGYEQYF

size: .
V: TRBV13
J: TRBJ2-7
D: TRBD2
DNA: TGTGCCAGCAGCCCGGGACTAGCGGGAGGGACCTATGGGCAGTACTTC
CDR3: CASSPGLAGGTYGQYF

size: .
V: TRBV7-9
J: TRBJ1-5
D: .
DNA: TGTGCCAGCAGCCGGGGGGATAGCAATCAGCCCCAGCATTTT
CDR3: CASSRGDSNQPQHF

size: .
V: TRBV7-2
J: TRBJ2-7
D: .
DNA: TGTGCCAGCAGCTTAGGTGACAGCTCCTACGAGCAGTACTTC
CDR3: CASSLGDSSYEQYF

size: .
V: TRBV27
J: TRBJ1-2
D: TRBD1
DNA: TGTGCCAGCAGTCCGACAGGGACCTATGGCTACACCTTC
CDR3: CASSPTGTYGYTF

size: .
V: TRBV27
J: TRBJ2-3
D: TRBD2
DNA: TGTGCCAGCAGTCCCACTGGCGGGAGGGCCACAGATACGCAGTATTTT
CDR3: CASSPTGGRATDTQYF

size: few
V: TRBV19
J: TRBJ2-5
D: TRBD1
DNA: TGTGCCAGTAGTATAGGTACAGGGGGCGGGGAGACCCAGTACTTC
CDR3: CASSIGTGGGETQYF

size: .
V: TRBV7-9
J: TRBJ1-4
D: .
DNA: TGTGCCAGCAGCTTAGAGGGGGTGGGCGCAGGCGAAAAACTGTTTTTT
CDR3: CASSLEGVGAGEKLFF

size: .
V: TRBV28
J: TRBJ2-7
D: .
DNA: TGTGCCAGCAGTCACCTTTACTTCGAGGCAGGGATCGAGCAGTACTTC
CDR3: CASSHLYFEAGIEQYF

size: .
V: TRBV5-6
J: TRBJ2-3
D: .
DNA: TGTGCCAGCAGCTGGACAGTTAGCACAGATACGCAGTATTTT
CDR3: CASSWTVSTDTQYF

size: .
V: TRBV10-3
J: TRBJ2-7
D: TRBD1
DNA: TGTGCCATCAGTCAGGGACAGGAATACGAGCAGTACTTC
CDR3: CAISQGQEYEQYF

size: .
V: TRBV5-6
J: TRBJ2-7
D: .
DNA: TGTGCCAGCAGCTCACTGACGACTGGCGAGCAGTACTTC
CDR3: CASSSLTTGEQYF

size: .
V: TRBV5-5
J: TRBJ2-7
D: TRBD1
DNA: TGTGCCAGCAGTATCGACAGGGGTTGGGGTTACGAGCAGTACTTC
CDR3: CASSIDRGWGYEQYF